This TCR beta chain was retrieved from a study of T cell changes during pregnancy in multiple sclerosis. Sequencing used immunoSEQ multiplex PCR; TCRdb keeps in-frame clones, though not all of them. The sample records about 74,000 clones, 80% to 95% being singletons. Material: peripheral blood, obtained after pregnancy. The receptor's source is a female donor in good health, enrolled as a control in a pregnancy study.

The CDR3 sequence is CASSQESGSTDTQYF. The CDR3 bases are TGTGCCAGCAGCCAAGAAAGCGGGAGCACAGATACGCAGTATTTT. V gene TRBV4-2 combines with J gene TRBJ2-3, with TRBD2 as a possible D gene (6 bases). The CDR3 sequence is 15 residues long. V lost 0 bases to trimming and J lost 0 bases, with 7 bases between them. From germline, CDR1 is LGHNA and CDR2 YNFKEQ.